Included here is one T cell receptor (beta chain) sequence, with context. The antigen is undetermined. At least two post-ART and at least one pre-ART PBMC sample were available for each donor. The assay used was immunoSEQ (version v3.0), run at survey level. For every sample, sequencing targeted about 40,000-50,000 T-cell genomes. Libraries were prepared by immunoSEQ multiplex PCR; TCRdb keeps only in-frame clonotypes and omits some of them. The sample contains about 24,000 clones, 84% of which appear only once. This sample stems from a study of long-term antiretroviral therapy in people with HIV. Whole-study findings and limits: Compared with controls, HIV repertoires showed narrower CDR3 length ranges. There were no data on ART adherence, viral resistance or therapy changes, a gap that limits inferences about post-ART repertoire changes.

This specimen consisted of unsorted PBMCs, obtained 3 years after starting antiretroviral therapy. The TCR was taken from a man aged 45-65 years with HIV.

CDR3 nucleotides: TGTGCCAGTAGCCCGCGGCTAGCGGCCACCGGGGAGCTGTTTTTT. The encoded protein is CASSPRLAATGELFF. This chain joins TRBV19 and TRBJ2-2; 7 positions match TRBD2. The ends lost 6 bases at V and 4 bases at J; junction bases unmatched: 8. Germline CDR1 and CDR2: LNHDA and SQIVND (reference sequence). The CDR3 is 15 amino acids.